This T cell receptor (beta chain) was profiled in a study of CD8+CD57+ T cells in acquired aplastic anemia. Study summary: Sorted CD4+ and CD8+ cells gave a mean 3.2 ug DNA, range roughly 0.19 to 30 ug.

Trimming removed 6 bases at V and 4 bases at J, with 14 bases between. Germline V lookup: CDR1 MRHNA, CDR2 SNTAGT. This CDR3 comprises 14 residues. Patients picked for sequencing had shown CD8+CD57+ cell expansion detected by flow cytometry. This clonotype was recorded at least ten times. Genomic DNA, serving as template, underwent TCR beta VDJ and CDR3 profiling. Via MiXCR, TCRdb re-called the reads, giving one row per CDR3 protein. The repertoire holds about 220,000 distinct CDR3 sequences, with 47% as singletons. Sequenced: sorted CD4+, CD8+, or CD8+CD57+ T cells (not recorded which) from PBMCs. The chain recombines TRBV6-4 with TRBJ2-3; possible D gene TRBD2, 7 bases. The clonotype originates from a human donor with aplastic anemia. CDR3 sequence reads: CASREGGGADTQYF. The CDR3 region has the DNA TGTGCCAGCAGAGAAGGGGGGGGAGCAGATACGCAGTATTTT.